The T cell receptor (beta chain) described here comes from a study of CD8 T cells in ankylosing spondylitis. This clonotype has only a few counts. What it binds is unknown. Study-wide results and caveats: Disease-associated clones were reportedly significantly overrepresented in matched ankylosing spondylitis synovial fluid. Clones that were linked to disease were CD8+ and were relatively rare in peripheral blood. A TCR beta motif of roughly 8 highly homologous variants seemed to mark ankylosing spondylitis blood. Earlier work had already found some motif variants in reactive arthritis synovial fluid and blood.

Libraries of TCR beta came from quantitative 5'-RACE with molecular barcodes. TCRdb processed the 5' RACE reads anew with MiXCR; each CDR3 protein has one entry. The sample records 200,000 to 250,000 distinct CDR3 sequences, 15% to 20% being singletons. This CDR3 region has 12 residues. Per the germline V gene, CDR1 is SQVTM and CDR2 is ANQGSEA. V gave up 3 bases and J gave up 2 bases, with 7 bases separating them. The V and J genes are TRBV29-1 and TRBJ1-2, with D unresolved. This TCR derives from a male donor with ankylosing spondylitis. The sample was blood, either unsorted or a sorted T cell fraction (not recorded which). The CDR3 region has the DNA TGCAGCGTTGATGACAACAACTATGGCTACACCTTC. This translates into CSVDDNNYGYTF.